The rows below give T cell receptor beta chains drawn from one sample of a study of blood T cell repertoires in COVID-19. The repertoire was sequenced with immunoSEQ multiplex PCR; TCRdb's copy has only in-frame clones and lacks some. The data contain 470,000 or so clones, roughly 90% of them singletons. The sequenced material came from peripheral blood. These TCRs come from a woman aged 25 to 45 with acute or convalescent COVID-19. The CDR3 runs from the conserved cysteine through the conserved F or W. Fields, in order: CDR3 DNA, CDR3 protein, clone size, J gene, V gene, D gene. A D gene is named only where the DNA matches it firmly. A clone size is listed for some rows: how often the clone was seen (once, few, many), or a class if it is expanded.

TGTGCCTTACTTGGACAGTACAATTCACCCCTCCACTTT	CALLGQYNSPLHF	NA	TRBJ1-6	TRBV30	NA
TGTGCCAGCAGTTTGTCGAACTTTCTAGGGGTCCCCGGGGAGCTGTTTTTT	CASSLSNFLGVPGELFF	NA	TRBJ2-2	TRBV27	NA
TGCGCCAGCAGTTCAACGGTAGCCACTAACTATGGCTACACCTTC	CASSSTVATNYGYTF	NA	TRBJ1-2	TRBV10-2	NA
TGTGCCAGCAGTTTAAACTGGGTGAGGGAGACCCAGTACTTC	CASSLNWVRETQYF	NA	TRBJ2-5	TRBV28	NA
TGTGCCAGCAGCCCTGCCGGCAGGGGTGGATCACCCCTCCACTTT	CASSPAGRGGSPLHF	NA	TRBJ1-6	TRBV5-4	NA
TGTGCCAGCATCTTAGAGGGGTTAATCGCGGGGGGACGCACAGATACGCAGTATTTT	CASILEGLIAGGRTDTQYF	NA	TRBJ2-3	TRBV28	TRBD2
TGTGCCACCAGTGATTTTAAGGGGGAGAGAGGGGACACCATATATTTT	CATSDFKGERGDTIYF	NA	TRBJ1-3	TRBV24-1	NA
TGTGCCAGCAGCTTAGTGGCCCAAGAGACCCAGTACTTC	CASSLVAQETQYF	NA	TRBJ2-5	TRBV7-3	NA
TGTGCTAGTGGTATGTCGGGGATCGATGAGCAGTTCTTC	CASGMSGIDEQFF	NA	TRBJ2-1	TRBV12-5	NA
TGTGCCAGCTCACCTACGGGACAGCCGAACTATGGCTACACCTTC	CASSPTGQPNYGYTF	once	TRBJ1-2	TRBV18	TRBD1
TGTGCCAGCAGTTCCTCGAAACAGGGGGCGAATGAAAAACTGTTTTTT	CASSSSKQGANEKLFF	once	TRBJ1-4	TRBV2	TRBD1
TGTGCCAGCAGCCTACAGGGCTACGAGCAGTACTTC	CASSLQGYEQYF	once	TRBJ2-7	TRBV12-3/TRBV12-4	NA
TGTGCCAGCTCACCGACGGACAGGGGGCGGTTATACCAGCCCCAGCATTTT	CASSPTDRGRLYQPQHF	NA	TRBJ1-5	TRBV18	TRBD1
TGTGCCAGCAGCCCAACCTCAGGGGGCTATTATGGCTACACCTTC	CASSPTSGGYYGYTF	NA	TRBJ1-2	TRBV9	TRBD1
TGTGCCATCAGTGAGACAGTTAAGCAGCCCCAGCATTTT	CAISETVKQPQHF	NA	TRBJ1-5	TRBV10-3	NA
TGTGCCAGCAGCTTGTCGGGAAACACCATATATTTT	CASSLSGNTIYF	NA	TRBJ1-3	TRBV5-4	NA
TGTGCCAGCAGTTACACACAGAACACTGAAGCTTTCTTT	CASSYTQNTEAFF	NA	TRBJ1-1	TRBV12-3/TRBV12-4	NA
TGTGCCAGCACCACCCCCGGGGGAGATACGCAGTATTTT	CASTTPGGDTQYF	once	TRBJ2-3	TRBV7-8	NA
TGCGCCAGCAGTGAGTTGCGGGGGGGCAATGAGCAGTTCTTC	CASSELRGGNEQFF	few	TRBJ2-1	TRBV10-1	TRBD2
TGTGCCAGCAGTGAGAGACGGGGAGGGAGTGAGACCCAGTACTTC	CASSERRGGSETQYF	NA	TRBJ2-5	TRBV6-1	TRBD2
TGTGCCAGCAAAGCGGAGGGAGGGGACGAGCAGTACTTC	CASKAEGGDEQYF	NA	TRBJ2-7	TRBV13	TRBD2
TGCGCCAGCAGCATTGGACTAGCGGGGACACAAGAGACCCAGTACTTC	CASSIGLAGTQETQYF	once	TRBJ2-5	TRBV5-1	TRBD2
TGTGCCAGCACCCACAGCGGCAATGAGCAGTTCTTC	CASTHSGNEQFF	NA	TRBJ2-1	TRBV12-3/TRBV12-4	NA
TGTGCCAGCAGCCGACAGTACAATCAGCCCCAGCATTTT	CASSRQYNQPQHF	NA	TRBJ1-5	TRBV6-5	NA
TGCAGCCTGAGCTCCTACAATGAGCAGTTCTTC	CSLSSYNEQFF	NA	TRBJ2-1	TRBV29-1	NA
TGTGCCAGCAGTCCCTCCGGGACAGGCTACGAGCAGTACTTC	CASSPSGTGYEQYF	NA	TRBJ2-7	TRBV6-5	TRBD1